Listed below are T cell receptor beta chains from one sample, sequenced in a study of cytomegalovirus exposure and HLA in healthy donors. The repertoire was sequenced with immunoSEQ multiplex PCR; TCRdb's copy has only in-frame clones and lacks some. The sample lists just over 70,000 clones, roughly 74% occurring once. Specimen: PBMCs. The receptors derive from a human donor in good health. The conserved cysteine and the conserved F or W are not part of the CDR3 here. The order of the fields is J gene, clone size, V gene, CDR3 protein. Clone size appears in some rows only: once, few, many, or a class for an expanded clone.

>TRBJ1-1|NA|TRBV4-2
ASRQLGGSEAF
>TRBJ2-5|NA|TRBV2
ASSVEETQY
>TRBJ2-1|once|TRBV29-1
SVEHHYNEQF
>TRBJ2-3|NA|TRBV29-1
SARGGAGDTQY
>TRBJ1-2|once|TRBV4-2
ASSQDRSVWSNYGYT
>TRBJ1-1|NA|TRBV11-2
ASSTRDTEAF
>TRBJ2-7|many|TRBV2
ASRRGISYEQY
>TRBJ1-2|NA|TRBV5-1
AIWTALNYGYT
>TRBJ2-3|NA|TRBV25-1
ASSGRTSGNSNTDTQY
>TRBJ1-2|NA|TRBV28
ASSRQRVGGYT
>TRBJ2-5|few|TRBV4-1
ASSQDKLVGETQY
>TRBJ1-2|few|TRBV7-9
ASSFRGYDGYT
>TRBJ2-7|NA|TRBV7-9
ASSSTVYEQY
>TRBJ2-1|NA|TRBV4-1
ASSQDTAGIYNEQF
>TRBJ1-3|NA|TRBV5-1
ASSLTGGRGNTIY
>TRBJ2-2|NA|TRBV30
AWSVYLNTGELF
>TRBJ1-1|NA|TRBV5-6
ASKPDILNTEAF
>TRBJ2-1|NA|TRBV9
ASSAGTKGMDEQF
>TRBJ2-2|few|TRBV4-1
ASSQRGLAGNTGELF
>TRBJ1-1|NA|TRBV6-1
ASSSLGLWGTEAF
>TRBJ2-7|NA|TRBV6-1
ASSEATPWSGRDEQY
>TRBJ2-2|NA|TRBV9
ASSVAGANTGELF
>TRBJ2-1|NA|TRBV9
ASSVRTGGGNEQF
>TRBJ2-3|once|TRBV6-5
ASSYSTGGGTDTQY
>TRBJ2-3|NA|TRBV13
ASSFKREVADTQY
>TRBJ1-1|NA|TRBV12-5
ASGLGQGPTEAF
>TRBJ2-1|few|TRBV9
ASSVAAGGLNEQF
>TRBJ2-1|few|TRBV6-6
ASSYSVSGVNEQF
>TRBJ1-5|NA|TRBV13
ASRFSAANQPQH
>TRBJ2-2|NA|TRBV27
ASSLSWDTSNTGELF
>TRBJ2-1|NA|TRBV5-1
ASRQGAYNEQF
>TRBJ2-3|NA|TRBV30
AWSVARTGLVDTQY
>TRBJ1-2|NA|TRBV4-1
ASSQVQGVGYT
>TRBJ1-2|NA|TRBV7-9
ASSLAVDGNYGYT
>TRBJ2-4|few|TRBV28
ASSLEGGRYIQY
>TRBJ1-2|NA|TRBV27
ASSSPVLGYGYT
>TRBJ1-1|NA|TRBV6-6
ASSLTGNTEAF
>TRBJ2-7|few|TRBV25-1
ASSVGGSTLEQY
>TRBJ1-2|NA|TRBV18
ASSGQGSGLGDGYT
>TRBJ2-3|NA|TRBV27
ASSLLAVNTDTQY
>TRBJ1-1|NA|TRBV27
ASSLGSMNTEAF
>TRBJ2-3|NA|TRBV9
ASSVALDTQY
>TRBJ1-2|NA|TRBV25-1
ASSATGSYGYT
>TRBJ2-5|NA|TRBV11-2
ASSLVGRSGETQY